This T cell receptor beta chain was captured by sequencing in a study of T cells in Graves' hyperthyroidism and ophthalmopathy. Points from the study as a whole: The majority of expanded thyroid clonotypes above 0.001 also appeared in blood.

Patients were excluded for uncontrolled infection, other autoimmune disease, pregnancy or lactation. RNA transcripts yielded amplified TCR beta CDR3 regions. In the first-round RT-PCR of the TCR CDR3, the HTBI primer set was used. TCRdb re-analysed the multiplex PCR reads in MiXCR, keeping a single row per CDR3 protein. The profile shows hundreds of thousands of distinct CDR3 sequences, 14% to 15% of them singletons. This clonotype was counted ten times or more. The antigen remains unidentified. This clonotype was obtained from a woman in her 40s with Graves' ophthalmopathy. Sample: blood.

The CDR3 DNA sequence: TGTGCCAGCAGTCCCCGGACAGGGGTCGTTAAGGAGACCCAGTACTTC. Translated, it gives CASSPRTGVVKETQYF. V gene TRBV28 combines with J gene TRBJ2-5; 9 nucleotides line up with TRBD1. Trimming at V came to 5 bases and at J to 5 bases, leaving 12 bases not matched to a gene. Germline CDR1 and CDR2: MDHEN and SYDVKM. This CDR3 has 16 residues. Supplemented by reference TRBV28 and TRBJ2-5, the full variable domain reads DVKVTQSSRYLVKRTGEKVFLECVQDMDHENMFWYRQDPGLGLRLIYFSYDVKMKEKGDIPEGYSVSREKKERFSLILESASTNQTSMYLCASSPRTGVVKETQYFGPGTRLLVL.